The 13 T cell receptor beta chains below come from one sample, sequenced in a study of shared clonotypes between healthy human individuals. Clones were sequenced by immunoSEQ multiplex PCR, and TCRdb holds only the in-frame ones, with some missing. The sample has around 500,000 clones; 79% are singletons. Sample: PBMCs. The source of these receptors is a woman aged 40 to 50 in good health. Some clones in this sample may be carry-over from other donors' samples.

This clone has a single count. V usage is TRBV7-9 and J usage is TRBJ2-1; 12 bases fit TRBD2. The V segment lost 3 bases and the J segment 8 bases; nucleotides outside the gene matches: 5. CDR1 and CDR2 (germline): SEHNR, FQNEAQ (reference sequence). The CDR3 is 15 amino acids. CDR3 sequence (DNA): TGTGCCAGCAGCTTTTTACTAGCGGGAGGTTATGAGCAGTTCTTC. Its translation: CASSFLLAGGYEQFF.

The V gene is TRBV6-5, the J gene TRBJ2-2; 8 nucleotides line up with TRBD1. Germline CDR1 reads MNHEY; CDR2 reads SVGAGI. V lost 6 bases to trimming and J lost 7 bases; unmatched junction nucleotides: 7. The CDR3 is 14 residues long. CDR3 residues: CASRRDRGYGELFF. CDR3 nucleotide sequence: TGTGCCAGCAGGCGAGACAGGGGATACGGGGAGCTGTTTTTT.

CDR3 protein: CSVESLSGNTIYF. Written as DNA, the CDR3 is TGCAGCGTTGAGTCCCTCTCTGGAAACACCATATATTTT. The J gene is TRBJ1-3, the V gene TRBV29-1; no definite D call. V lost 3 bases, J lost 0 bases, and 6 bases lay in between. This CDR3 spans 13 amino acids. The germline CDR1 and CDR2 sequences are SQVTM and ANQGSEA. The variable domain in full, with the rest retrieved from reference TRBV29-1 and TRBJ1-3, is SAVISQKPSRDICQRGTSLTIQCQVDSQVTMMFWYRQQPGQSLTLIATANQGSEATYESGFVIDKFPISRPNLTFSTLTVSNMSPEDSSIYLCSVESLSGNTIYFGEGSWLTVV.

The chain uses TRBV5-1 and TRBJ2-3; unclear D gene. Trimming took off 0 bases at V and 1 base at J, with 9 bases between the two ends. Per germline, CDR1 SGHRS and CDR2 YFSETQ. The CDR3 covers 15 residues. CDR3 protein: CASSLELPGTDTQYF. The CDR3, as DNA: TGCGCCAGCAGCTTGGAACTACCTGGCACAGATACGCAGTATTTT. The full variable domain, completed using reference TRBV5-1 and TRBJ2-3, is KAGVTQTPRYLIKTRGQQVTLSCSPISGHRSVSWYQQTPGQGLQFLFEYFSETQRNKGNFPGRFSGRQFSNSRSEMNVSTLELGDSALYLCASSLELPGTDTQYFGPGTRLTVL.

The rearrangement joins TRBV5-4 to TRBJ2-5; possibly TRBD1 for D (7 bases). Trimming cost V 4 bases and J 5 bases, with 21 bases left between them. This CDR3 region has 16 residues. The V gene's germline CDR1 is SGHNT and CDR2 YYREEE (reference sequence). The CDR3 bases are TGTGCCAGCAGCGCCCAGGGGGGTCTTCAAAAGGAGACCCAGTACTTC. Protein: CASSAQGGLQKETQYF.

The CDR3 nucleotides are TGTGCCAGCAGCTTCCTAAACACAGATACGCAGTATTTT. Translated: CASSFLNTDTQYF. V usage is TRBV7-9 and J usage is TRBJ2-3, with no clear D. The V and J ends lost 3 bases and 2 bases respectively, with 6 bases between them. This CDR3 has 13 amino acids. Germline CDR1 SEHNR, CDR2 FQNEAQ (reference sequence). Looking up the rest from reference TRBV7-9 and TRBJ2-3 gives the full variable domain: DTGVSQNPRHKITKRGQNVTFRCDPISEHNRLYWYRQTLGQGPEFLTYFQNEAQLEKSRLLSDRFSAERPKGSFSTLEIQRTEQGDSAMYLCASSFLNTDTQYFGPGTRLTVL.

The CDR3: CASSLGWREILNTGELFF. The CDR3 DNA reads as TGTGCCAGCAGCTTAGGTTGGCGGGAAATCCTGAACACCGGGGAGCTGTTTTTT. The chain combines TRBV7-9 with TRBJ2-2; D possibly corresponds to TRBD2 (6 bases). Germline CDR1 reads SEHNR; CDR2 reads FQNEAQ (reference sequence). The CDR3 runs to 18 residues. V lost 1 base, J lost 1 base, and 16 bases lay in between.

This clone has a handful of counts. The genes are TRBV10-1 and TRBJ2-1, with D perhaps TRBD2 (5 bases). The V end was cut by 8 bases, the J end by 0 bases, with 11 bases between. Looked up from germline, CDR1 is WNHNN and CDR2 is SYGVQD (reference sequence). The CDR3 spans 14 residues. The CDR3 DNA is TGCGCCAGCTCTAGCTCCAGCTCCTACAATGAGCAGTTCTTC. Its protein is CASSSSSSYNEQFF.

V usage is TRBV2 and J usage is TRBJ2-5, with D unresolved. V was clipped by 1 base and J by 2 bases, with 11 bases between them. Germline values: CDR1 SNHLY, CDR2 FYNNEI. The CDR3 spans 15 residues. For the CDR3, the DNA is TGTGCCAGCAGTGAAGTTGGGCTGCAACAAGAGACCCAGTACTTC. Translated, it gives CASSEVGLQQETQYF.

The chain employs TRBV14 and TRBJ2-2, with D maybe TRBD2 (5 bases). V shed 4 bases and J shed 5 bases, with 8 bases lying between them. The germline V gene encodes CDR1 SGHDN and CDR2 FVKESK. The CDR3 covers 13 residues. CDR3 loop: CASSPQRTGELFF. CDR3 nucleotide sequence: TGTGCCAGCAGCCCCCAGCGGACCGGGGAGCTGTTTTTT.

The chain uses TRBV2 and TRBJ2-1; 11 nucleotides line up with TRBD2. CDR1 and CDR2 from the germline V gene are SNHLY and FYNNEI. The V gene end was trimmed by 8 bases and the J gene end by 2 bases; junction bases not matched to a gene: 5. This CDR3 comprises 15 residues. DNA for the CDR3: TGTGCCAGCGCTGTACTAGCGGGGGCCTACAATGAGCAGTTCTTC. It specifies CASAVLAGAYNEQFF. Complete variable domain (other parts from reference TRBV2 and TRBJ2-1): EPEVTQTPSHQVTQMGQEVILRCVPISNHLYFYWYRQILGQKVEFLVSFYNNEISEKSEIFDDQFSVERPDGSNFTLKIRSTKLEDSAMYFCASAVLAGAYNEQFFGPGTRLTVL.

This clone was observed a handful of times. This chain uses TRBV7-9 with TRBJ2-5; tentatively, D is TRBD1 or TRBD2 (5 bases each). This CDR3 has 15 residues. From germline, CDR1 is SEHNR and CDR2 FQNEAQ (reference sequence). The V gene lost 1 base and the J gene lost 5 bases, with 14 bases spanning the gap. The CDR3 coding sequence is TGTGCCAGCAGCTTAGGAAGCTCGGGGCGGGAGACCCAGTACTTC. This codes for CASSLGSSGRETQYF.

As concerns this clone: Mismatch with germline at one junction end may stem from a read error. The chain is built from TRBV7-6 and TRBJ2-1, with TRBD1 identical over 8 bases. The CDR3 consists of 16 residues. Looked up from germline, CDR1 is SGHVS and CDR2 is FNYEAQ. CDR3 DNA: TGTGCCAGCAGCTTAGCTGGACAGGGAAATCAAAATGGGCAGTTCTTC. It translates to CASSLAGQGNQNGQFF.